The T cell receptor (beta chain) under discussion was sequenced for a study of cytomegalovirus exposure and HLA in healthy donors. Note on this clone: Its antigen is unknown.

The PCR had 60 Vbeta and 13 Jbeta primers. TCRdb keeps only in-frame clones here, not all; method: immunoSEQ multiplex PCR. The data contain about 140,000 clones, roughly 83% of them singletons. Study-wide results and caveats: High sensitivity and specificity were reportedly achieved when the classifier diagnosed cytomegalovirus status. Investigators reported 150 to 200 TCR beta chains as tied to cytomegalovirus.

This CDR3 comprises 12 residues. With 0 bases removed from V and 6 bases from J, the gap between germline ends came to 6 bases. From germline, CDR1 is SGHDT and CDR2 YYEEEE. The receptor comes from a female donor in good health and CMV-seronegative. The chain has TRBV5-6 and TRBJ2-5; D might be TRBD1 (5 bases). Sequenced: PBMCs. The CDR3 reads CASSLVGQTQYF. As DNA, the CDR3 is TGTGCCAGCAGCTTGGTGGGGCAGACCCAGTACTTC.